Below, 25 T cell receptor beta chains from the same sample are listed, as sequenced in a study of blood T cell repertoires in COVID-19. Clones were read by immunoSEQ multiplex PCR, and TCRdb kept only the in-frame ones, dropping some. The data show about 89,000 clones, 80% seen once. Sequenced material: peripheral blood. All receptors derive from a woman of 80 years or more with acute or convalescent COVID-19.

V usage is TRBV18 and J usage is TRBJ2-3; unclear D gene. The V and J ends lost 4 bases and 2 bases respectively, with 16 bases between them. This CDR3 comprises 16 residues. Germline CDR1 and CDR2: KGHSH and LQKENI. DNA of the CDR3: TGTGCCAGCTCACGACTCCCGCAAGCGCTCACAGATACGCAGTATTTT. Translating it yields CASSRLPQALTDTQYF.

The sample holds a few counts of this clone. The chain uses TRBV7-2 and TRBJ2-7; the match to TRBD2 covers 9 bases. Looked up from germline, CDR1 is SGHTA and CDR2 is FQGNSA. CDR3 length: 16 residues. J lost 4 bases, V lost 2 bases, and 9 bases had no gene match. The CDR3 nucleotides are TGTGCCAGCAGCTTATGGTTAGCGGGAGCATCGTACGAGCAGTACTTC. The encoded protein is CASSLWLAGASYEQYF.

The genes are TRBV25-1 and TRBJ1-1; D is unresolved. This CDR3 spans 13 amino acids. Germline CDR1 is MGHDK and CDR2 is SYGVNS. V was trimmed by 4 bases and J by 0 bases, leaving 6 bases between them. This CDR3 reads CASSGDLNTEAFF. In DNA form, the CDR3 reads TGTGCCAGCAGTGGAGACTTGAACACTGAAGCTTTCTTT.

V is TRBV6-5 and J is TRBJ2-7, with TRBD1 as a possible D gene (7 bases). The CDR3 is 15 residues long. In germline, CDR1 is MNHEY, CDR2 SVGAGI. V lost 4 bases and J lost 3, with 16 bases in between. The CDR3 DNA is TGTGCCAGCAGTTTCCGAAGACAGGGAGGCTACGAGCAGTACTTC. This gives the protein CASSFRRQGGYEQYF.

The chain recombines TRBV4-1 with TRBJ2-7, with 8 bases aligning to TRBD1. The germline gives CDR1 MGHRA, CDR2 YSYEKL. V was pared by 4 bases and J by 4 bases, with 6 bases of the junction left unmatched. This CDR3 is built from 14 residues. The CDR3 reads CASSPRTGWYEQYF. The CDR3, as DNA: TGCGCCAGCAGCCCCCGGACAGGGTGGTACGAGCAGTACTTC.

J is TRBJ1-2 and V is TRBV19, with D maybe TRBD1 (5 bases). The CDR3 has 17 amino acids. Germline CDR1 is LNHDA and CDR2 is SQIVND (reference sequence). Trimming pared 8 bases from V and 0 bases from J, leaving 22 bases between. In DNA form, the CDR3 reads TGTGCCAGTCTCCCTCGGGGAGGTGGGACTTCTAACTATGGCTACACCTTC. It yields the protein CASLPRGGGTSNYGYTF.

The CDR3 nucleotides are TGTGCCAGCAGTCCGGGGGGGACAGCCGAACGCTATGGCTACACCTTC. Its translation is CASSPGGTAERYGYTF. The chain employs TRBV2 and TRBJ1-2; TRBD1 aligns across 7 bases. CDR1 is SNHLY and CDR2 is FYNNEI in the germline V gene. Trimming took 5 bases from V and 4 from J; bases not matched to a gene: 13. This CDR3 contains 16 residues.

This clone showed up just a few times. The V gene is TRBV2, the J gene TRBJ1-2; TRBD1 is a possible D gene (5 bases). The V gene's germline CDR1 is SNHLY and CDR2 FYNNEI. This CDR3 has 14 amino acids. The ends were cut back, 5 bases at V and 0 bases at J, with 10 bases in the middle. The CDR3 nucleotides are TGTGCCAGCAGTACGCAGGGCCCTAACTATGGCTACACCTTC. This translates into CASSTQGPNYGYTF.

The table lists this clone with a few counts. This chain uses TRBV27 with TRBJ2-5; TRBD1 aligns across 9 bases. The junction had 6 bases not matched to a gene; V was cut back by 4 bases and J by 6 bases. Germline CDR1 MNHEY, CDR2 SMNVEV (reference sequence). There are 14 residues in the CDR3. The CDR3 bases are TGTGCCAGCAGTTCGACAGGGGGGCCGCAGACCCAGTACTTC. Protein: CASSSTGGPQTQYF.

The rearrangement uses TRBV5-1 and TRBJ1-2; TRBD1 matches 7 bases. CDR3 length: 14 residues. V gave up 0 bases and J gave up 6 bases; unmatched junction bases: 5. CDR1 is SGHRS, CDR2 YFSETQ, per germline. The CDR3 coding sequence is TGCGCCAGCAGCTTGGCCCCAGGGGGAAATGGCTACACCTTC. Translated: CASSLAPGGNGYTF.

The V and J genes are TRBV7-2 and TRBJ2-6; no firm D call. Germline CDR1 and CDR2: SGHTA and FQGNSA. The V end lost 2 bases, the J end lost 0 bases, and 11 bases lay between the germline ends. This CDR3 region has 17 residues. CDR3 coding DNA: TGTGCCAGCAGCTTAAGACTTATACACTCTGGGGCCAACGTCCTGACTTTC. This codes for CASSLRLIHSGANVLTF.

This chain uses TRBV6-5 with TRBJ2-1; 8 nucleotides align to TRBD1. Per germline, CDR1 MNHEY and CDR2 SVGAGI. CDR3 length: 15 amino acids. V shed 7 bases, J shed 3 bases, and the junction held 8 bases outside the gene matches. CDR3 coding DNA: TGTGCCAGCACTGTGGGGACAGGTGACTACAATGAGCAGTTCTTC. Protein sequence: CASTVGTGDYNEQFF.

This CDR3 is CASSFPPAGTTNEKLFF. The CDR3 coding sequence is TGTGCCAGCAGCTTTCCCCCGGCAGGGACAACTAATGAAAAACTGTTTTTT. The chain combines TRBV5-5 with TRBJ1-4; possibly TRBD1 for D (5 bases). V lost 2 bases to trimming and J lost 0 bases, with 14 bases between them. From germline, CDR1 is SGHKS and CDR2 YYEKEE (reference sequence). The length of the CDR3 is 17 residues.

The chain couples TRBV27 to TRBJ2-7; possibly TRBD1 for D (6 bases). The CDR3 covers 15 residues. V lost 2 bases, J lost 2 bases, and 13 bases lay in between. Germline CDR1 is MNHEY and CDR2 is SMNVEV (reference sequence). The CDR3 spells CASSLSTGPAYEQYF. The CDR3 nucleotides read TGTGCCAGCAGTTTAAGTACAGGGCCAGCCTACGAGCAGTACTTC.

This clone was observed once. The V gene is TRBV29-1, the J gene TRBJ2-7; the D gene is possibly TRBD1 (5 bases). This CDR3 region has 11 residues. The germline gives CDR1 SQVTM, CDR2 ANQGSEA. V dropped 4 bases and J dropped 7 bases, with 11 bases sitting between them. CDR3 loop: CSVARAKEQYF. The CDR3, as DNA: TGCAGCGTTGCCAGGGCCAAGGAGCAGTACTTC.

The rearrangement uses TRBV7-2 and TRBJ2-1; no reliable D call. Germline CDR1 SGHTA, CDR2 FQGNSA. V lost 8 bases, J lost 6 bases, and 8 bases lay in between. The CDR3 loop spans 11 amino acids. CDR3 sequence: CASRDTNEQFF. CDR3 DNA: TGTGCCAGCCGTGACACCAATGAGCAGTTCTTC.

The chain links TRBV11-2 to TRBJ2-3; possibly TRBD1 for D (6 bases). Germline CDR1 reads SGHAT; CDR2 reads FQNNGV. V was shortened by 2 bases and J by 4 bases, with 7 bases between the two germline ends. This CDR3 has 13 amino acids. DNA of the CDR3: TGTGCCAGCAGCTTAAACAGGGCAGATACGCAGTATTTT. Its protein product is CASSLNRADTQYF. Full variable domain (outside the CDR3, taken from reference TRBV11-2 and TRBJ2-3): EAGVAQSPRYKIIEKRQSVAFWCNPISGHATLYWYQQILGQGPKLLIQFQNNGVVDDSQLPKDRFSAERLKGVDSTLKIQPAKLEDSAVYLCASSLNRADTQYFGPGTRLTVL.

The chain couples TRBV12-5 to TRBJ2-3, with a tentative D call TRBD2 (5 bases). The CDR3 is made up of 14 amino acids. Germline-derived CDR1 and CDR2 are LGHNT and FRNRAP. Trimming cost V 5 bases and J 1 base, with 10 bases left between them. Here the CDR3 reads CASGPRLRTDTQYF. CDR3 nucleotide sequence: TGTGCTAGTGGTCCCAGACTACGCACAGATACGCAGTATTTT.

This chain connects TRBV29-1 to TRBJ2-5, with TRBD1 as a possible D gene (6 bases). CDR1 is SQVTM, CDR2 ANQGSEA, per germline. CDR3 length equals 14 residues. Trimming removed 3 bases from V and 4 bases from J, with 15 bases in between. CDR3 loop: CSVDDAGVGETQYF. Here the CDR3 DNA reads TGCAGCGTTGATGACGCAGGGGTGGGAGAGACCCAGTACTTC.

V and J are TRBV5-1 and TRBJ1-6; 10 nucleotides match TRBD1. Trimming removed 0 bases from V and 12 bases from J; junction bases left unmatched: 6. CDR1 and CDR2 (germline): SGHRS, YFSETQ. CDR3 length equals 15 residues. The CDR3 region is CASSLAGTGEEPLHF. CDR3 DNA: TGCGCCAGCAGCTTGGCCGGGACAGGGGAAGAACCCCTCCACTTT.

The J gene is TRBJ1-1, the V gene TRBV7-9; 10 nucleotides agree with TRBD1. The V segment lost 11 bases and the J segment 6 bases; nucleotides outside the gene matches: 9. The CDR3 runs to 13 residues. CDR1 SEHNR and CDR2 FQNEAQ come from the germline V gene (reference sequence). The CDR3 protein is CAQMGQGLSEAFF. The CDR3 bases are TGTGCCCAGATGGGACAGGGGCTGTCTGAAGCTTTCTTT.

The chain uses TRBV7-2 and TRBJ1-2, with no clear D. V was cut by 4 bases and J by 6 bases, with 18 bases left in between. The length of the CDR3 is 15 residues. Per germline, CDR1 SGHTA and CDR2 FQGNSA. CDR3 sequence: CASSYSDGSGHGYTF. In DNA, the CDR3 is TGTGCCAGCAGCTACTCAGACGGCAGCGGCCATGGCTACACCTTC.

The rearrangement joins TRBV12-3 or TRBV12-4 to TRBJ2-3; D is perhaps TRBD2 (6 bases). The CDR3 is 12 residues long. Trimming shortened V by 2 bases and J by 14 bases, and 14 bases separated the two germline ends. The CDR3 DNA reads TGTGCCAGCAGTTTAAGGGGACTCCGAAGGTATTTT. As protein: CASSLRGLRRYF.

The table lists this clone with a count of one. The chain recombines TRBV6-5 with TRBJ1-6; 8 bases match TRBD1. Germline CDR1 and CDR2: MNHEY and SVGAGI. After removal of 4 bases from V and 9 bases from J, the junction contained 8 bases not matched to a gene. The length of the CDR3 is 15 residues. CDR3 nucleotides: TGTGCCAGCAGTTCGATTATGCAGGGGGCTTCACCCCTCCACTTT. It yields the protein CASSSIMQGASPLHF.

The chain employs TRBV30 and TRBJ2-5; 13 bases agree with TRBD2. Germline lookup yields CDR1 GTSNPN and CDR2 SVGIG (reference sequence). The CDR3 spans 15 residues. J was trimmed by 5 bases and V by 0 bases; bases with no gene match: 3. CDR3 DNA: TGTGCCTGGAGTGTACTGACTAGCGGGAGGGAGACCCAGTACTTC. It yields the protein CAWSVLTSGRETQYF. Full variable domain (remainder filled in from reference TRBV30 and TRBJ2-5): SQTIHQWPATLVQPVGSPLSLECTVEGTSNPNLYWYRQAAGRGLQLLFYSVGIGQISSEVPQNLSASRPQDRQFILSSKKLLLSDSGFYLCAWSVLTSGRETQYFGPGTRLLVL.